The clone carrying this T cell receptor beta chain has at least ten counts. Its specificity is not known. This sample stems from a study of T cells in Graves' hyperthyroidism and ophthalmopathy. Study-level results: Most expanded thyroid clonotypes above 0.001 also appeared in blood. Model-based prediction identified ophthalmopathy a median about 6 months prior to its onset.

Amplification of TCR beta CDR3 regions used RNA as the template. With the HTBI primer set, the TCR CDR3 went through a first round of RT-PCR. Each CDR3 protein gets one entry after TCRdb re-called the multiplex PCR reads with MiXCR. The sample gives about 420,000 distinct CDR3 sequences, more than 15% of which show up once; around 7.7% is in the top ten. CDR1 is WNHNN, CDR2 SYGVQD, per germline (reference sequence). This CDR3 has 14 amino acids. V gave up 5 bases and J gave up 12 bases; unmatched junction bases: 12. The sequence was collected from a woman in her late teens or twenties with Graves' hyperthyroidism. The genes are TRBV10-1 and TRBJ2-1, with TRBD2 identical over 8 bases. What was sequenced was blood. The chain's CDR3 is CASSPGLGDRGQFF. The DNA of the CDR3 is TGCGCCAGCAGTCCGGGACTAGGGGATCGGGGGCAGTTCTTC.